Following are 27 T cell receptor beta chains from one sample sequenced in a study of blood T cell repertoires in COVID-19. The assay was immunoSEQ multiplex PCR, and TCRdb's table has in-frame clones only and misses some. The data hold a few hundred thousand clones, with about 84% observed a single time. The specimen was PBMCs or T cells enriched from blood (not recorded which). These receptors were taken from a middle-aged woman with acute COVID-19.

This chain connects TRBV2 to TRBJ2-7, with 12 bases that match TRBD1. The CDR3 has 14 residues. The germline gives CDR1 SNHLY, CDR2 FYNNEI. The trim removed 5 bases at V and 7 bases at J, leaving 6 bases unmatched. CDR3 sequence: CASSPGQGAWEQYF. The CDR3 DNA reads TGTGCCAGCAGTCCGGGACAGGGGGCTTGGGAGCAGTACTTC.

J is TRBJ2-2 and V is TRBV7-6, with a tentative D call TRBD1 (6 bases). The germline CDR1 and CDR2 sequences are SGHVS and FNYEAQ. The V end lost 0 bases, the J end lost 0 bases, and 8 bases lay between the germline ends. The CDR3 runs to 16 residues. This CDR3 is CASSLARQANTGELFF. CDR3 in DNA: TGTGCCAGCAGCTTAGCTCGACAGGCGAACACCGGGGAGCTGTTTTTT.

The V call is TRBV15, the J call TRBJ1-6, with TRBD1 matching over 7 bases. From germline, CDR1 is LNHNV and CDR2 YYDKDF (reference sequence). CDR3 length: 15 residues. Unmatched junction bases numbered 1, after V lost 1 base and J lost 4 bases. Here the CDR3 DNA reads TGTGCCACCAGCAGAGCGGGACAGTATAATTCACCCCTCCACTTT. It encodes CATSRAGQYNSPLHF.

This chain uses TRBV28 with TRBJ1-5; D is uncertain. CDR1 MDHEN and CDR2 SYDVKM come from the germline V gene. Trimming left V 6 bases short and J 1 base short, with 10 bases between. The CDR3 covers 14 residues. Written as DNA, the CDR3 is TGTGCCAGCAGATCTCAGAGGAGCAATCAGCCCCAGCATTTT. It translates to CASRSQRSNQPQHF.

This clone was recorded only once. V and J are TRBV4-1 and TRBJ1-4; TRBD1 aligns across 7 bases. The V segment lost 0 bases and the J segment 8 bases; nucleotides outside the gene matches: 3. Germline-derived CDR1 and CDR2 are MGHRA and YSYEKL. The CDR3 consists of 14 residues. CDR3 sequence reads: CASSQEQGREKLFF. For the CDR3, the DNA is TGCGCCAGCAGCCAAGAACAGGGGCGCGAAAAACTGTTTTTT.

The CDR3 loop reads CASSPDRASGYTF. CDR3 nucleotide sequence: TGTGCCAGCAGCCCTGACAGGGCGAGTGGCTACACCTTC. The rearrangement uses TRBV5-6 and TRBJ1-2; 7 bases match TRBD1. The germline CDR1 and CDR2 sequences are SGHDT and YYEEEE. This CDR3 is 13 amino acids long. With V trimmed by 4 bases and J by 7 bases, 7 bases remained unmatched.

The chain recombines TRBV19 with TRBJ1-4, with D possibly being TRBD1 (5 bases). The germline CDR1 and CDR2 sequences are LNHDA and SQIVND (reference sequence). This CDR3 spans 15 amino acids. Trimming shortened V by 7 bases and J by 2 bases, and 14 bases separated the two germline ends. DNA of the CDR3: TGTGCCAGTACTCAGGGAGGGAGGACTAATGAAAAACTGTTTTTT. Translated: CASTQGGRTNEKLFF.

The CDR3 region has the DNA TGTGCCAGCAGTTTATTGTCGGGGGACGAAGGCTACACCTTC. Translation: CASSLLSGDEGYTF. This chain connects TRBV27 to TRBJ1-2, with TRBD1 as a possible D gene (5 bases). The CDR3 extends over 14 amino acids. V was shortened by 1 base and J by 8 bases, with 14 bases between the two germline ends. Germline assignment: CDR1 MNHEY and CDR2 SMNVEV (reference sequence).

The CDR3 here is CASSETGIIQYF. The CDR3 DNA reads TGTGCCAGTAGTGAGACAGGTATCATTCAGTACTTC. The V call is TRBV19, the J call TRBJ2-4, with D tentatively TRBD1 (6 bases). Germline V gene lookup returns CDR1 LNHDA and CDR2 SQIVND (reference sequence). V was cut by 5 bases and J by 9 bases, with 11 bases left in between. The CDR3 has 12 residues.

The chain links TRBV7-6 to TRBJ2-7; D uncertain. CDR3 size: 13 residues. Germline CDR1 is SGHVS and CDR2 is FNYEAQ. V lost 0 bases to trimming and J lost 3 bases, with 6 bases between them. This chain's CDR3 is CASSLAFGYEQYF. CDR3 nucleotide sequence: TGTGCCAGCAGCTTAGCGTTCGGCTACGAGCAGTACTTC.

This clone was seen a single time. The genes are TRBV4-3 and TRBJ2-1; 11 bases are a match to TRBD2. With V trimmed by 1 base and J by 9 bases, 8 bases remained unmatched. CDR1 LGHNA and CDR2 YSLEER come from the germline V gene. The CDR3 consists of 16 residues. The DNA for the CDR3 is TGCGCCAGCAGCCAAGGGATAGGTAGCGGGAGGGCTGAGCAGTTCTTC. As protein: CASSQGIGSGRAEQFF.

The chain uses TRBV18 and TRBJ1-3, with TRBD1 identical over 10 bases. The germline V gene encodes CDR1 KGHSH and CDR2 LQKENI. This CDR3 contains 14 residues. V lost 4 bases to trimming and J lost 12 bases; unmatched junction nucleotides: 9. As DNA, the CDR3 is TGTGCCAGCTCACAAGGGACAGGGGAGTTCCACATATATTTT. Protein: CASSQGTGEFHIYF.

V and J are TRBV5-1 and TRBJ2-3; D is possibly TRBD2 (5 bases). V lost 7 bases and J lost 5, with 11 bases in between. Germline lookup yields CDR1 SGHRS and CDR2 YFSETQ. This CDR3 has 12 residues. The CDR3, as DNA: TGCGCCAGCCGGCCTAGCCGAGATACGCAGTATTTT. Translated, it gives CASRPSRDTQYF.

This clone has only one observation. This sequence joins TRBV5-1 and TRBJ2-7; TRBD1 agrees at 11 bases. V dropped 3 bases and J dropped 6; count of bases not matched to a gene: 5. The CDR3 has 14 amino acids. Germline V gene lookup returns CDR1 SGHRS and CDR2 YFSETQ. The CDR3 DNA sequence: TGCGCCAGCAGCTGGGGGGACAGGGGGGCCGAGCAGTACTTC. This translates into CASSWGDRGAEQYF. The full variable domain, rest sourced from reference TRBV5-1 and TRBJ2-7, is KAGVTQTPRYLIKTRGQQVTLSCSPISGHRSVSWYQQTPGQGLQFLFEYFSETQRNKGNFPGRFSGRQFSNSRSEMNVSTLELGDSALYLCASSWGDRGAEQYFGPGTRLTVT.

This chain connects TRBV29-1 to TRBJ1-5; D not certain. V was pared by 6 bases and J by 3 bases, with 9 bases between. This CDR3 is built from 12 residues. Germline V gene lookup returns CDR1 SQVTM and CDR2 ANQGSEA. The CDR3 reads CSVRYNNQPQHF. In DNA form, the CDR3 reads TGCAGCGTGCGATATAACAATCAGCCCCAGCATTTT.

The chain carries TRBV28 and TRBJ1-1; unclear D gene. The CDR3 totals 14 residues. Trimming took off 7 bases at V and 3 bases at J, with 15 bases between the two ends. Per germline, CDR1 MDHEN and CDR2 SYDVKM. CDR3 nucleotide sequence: TGTGCCAGCATGGGTTTCGGGTACTACACTGAAGCTTTCTTT. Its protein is CASMGFGYYTEAFF. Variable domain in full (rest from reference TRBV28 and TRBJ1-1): DVKVTQSSRYLVKRTGEKVFLECVQDMDHENMFWYRQDPGLGLRLIYFSYDVKMKEKGDIPEGYSVSREKKERFSLILESASTNQTSMYLCASMGFGYYTEAFFGQGTRLTVV.

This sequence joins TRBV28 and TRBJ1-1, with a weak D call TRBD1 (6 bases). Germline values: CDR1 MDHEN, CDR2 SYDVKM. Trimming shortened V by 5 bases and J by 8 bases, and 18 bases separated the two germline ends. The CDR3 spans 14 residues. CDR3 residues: CASSGYLRDKEAFF. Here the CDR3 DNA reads TGTGCCAGCAGTGGATACTTAAGGGACAAAGAAGCTTTCTTT.

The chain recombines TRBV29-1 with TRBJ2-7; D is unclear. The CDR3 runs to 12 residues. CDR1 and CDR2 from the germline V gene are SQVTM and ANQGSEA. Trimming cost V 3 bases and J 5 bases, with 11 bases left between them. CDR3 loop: CSVEANNDEQYF. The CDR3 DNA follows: TGCAGCGTTGAGGCCAATAACGACGAGCAGTACTTC.

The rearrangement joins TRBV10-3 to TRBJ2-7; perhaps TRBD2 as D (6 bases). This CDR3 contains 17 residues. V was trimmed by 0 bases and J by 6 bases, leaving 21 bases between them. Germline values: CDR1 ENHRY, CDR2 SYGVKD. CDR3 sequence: CAISESTAGGTPSEQYF. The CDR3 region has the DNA TGTGCCATCAGTGAGTCGACGGCGGGCGGGACGCCCTCCGAGCAGTACTTC.

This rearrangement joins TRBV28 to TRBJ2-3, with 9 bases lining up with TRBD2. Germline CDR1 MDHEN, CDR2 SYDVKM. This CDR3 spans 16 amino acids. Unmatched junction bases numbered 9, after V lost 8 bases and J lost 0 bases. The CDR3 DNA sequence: TGTGCCAGCGGTGGCGGGGGGGCCGAGAGCACAGATACGCAGTATTTT. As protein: CASGGGGAESTDTQYF.

CDR3 sequence reads: CATIREGYTF. CDR3 bases: TGTGCCACTATACGGGAGGGCTACACCTTC. The chain carries TRBV6-5 and TRBJ1-2; D is unclear. This CDR3 comprises 10 residues. The germline V gene encodes CDR1 MNHEY and CDR2 SVGAGI. Trimming stripped 10 bases from V and 8 bases from J, with 11 bases between.

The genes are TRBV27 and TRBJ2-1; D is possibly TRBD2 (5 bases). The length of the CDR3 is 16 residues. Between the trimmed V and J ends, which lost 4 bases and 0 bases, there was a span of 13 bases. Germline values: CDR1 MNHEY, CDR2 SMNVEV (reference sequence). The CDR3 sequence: CASSSLAPSSYNEQFF. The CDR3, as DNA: TGTGCCAGCAGTTCGCTAGCCCCGAGCTCCTACAATGAGCAGTTCTTC.

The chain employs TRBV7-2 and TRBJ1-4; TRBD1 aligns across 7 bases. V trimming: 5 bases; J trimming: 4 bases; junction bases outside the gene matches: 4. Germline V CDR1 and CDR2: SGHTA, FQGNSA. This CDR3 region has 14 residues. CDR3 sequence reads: CASSRTGFNEKLFF. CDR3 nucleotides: TGTGCCAGCAGCCGGACAGGTTTTAATGAAAAACTGTTTTTT.

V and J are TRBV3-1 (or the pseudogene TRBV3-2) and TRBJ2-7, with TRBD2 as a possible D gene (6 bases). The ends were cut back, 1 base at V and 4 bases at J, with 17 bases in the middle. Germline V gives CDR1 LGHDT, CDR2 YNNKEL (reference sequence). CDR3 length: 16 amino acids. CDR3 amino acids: CASSQGGGLASYEQYF. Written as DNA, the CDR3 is TGTGCCAGCAGCCAAGGGGGAGGTCTAGCGTCGTACGAGCAGTACTTC.

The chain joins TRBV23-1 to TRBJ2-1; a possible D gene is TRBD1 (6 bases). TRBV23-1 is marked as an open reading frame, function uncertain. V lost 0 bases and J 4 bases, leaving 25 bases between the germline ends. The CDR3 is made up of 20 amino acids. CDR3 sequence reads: CASSQSSGHKRYPAYNEQFF. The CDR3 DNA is TGCGCCAGCAGTCAATCGTCGGGACATAAACGATATCCAGCATACAATGAGCAGTTCTTC.

The chain's CDR3 is CASSLPGLAAGELFF. Here the CDR3 DNA reads TGTGCCAGTAGTTTACCGGGACTAGCAGCCGGGGAGCTGTTTTTT. The genes are TRBV19 and TRBJ2-2; 9 bases line up with TRBD2. CDR1 is LNHDA and CDR2 is SQIVND in the germline V gene (reference sequence). The CDR3 is made up of 15 amino acids. The junction had 7 bases not matched to a gene; V was cut back by 5 bases and J by 6 bases.

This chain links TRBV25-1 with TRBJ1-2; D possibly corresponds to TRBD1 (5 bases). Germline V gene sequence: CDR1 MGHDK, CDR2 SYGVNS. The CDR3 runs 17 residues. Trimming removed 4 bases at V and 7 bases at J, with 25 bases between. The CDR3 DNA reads TGTGCCAGCAGTGGCCATGCAGGGAATATAGGTACGGGTGGCTACACCTTC. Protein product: CASSGHAGNIGTGGYTF.